This T cell receptor (beta chain) is drawn from a study of cytomegalovirus exposure and HLA in healthy donors. This clone has just a few counts. The antigen is not known. Study results and limitations: Analyses of presence and absence presupposed an approximately uniform sequencing depth across donors.

This PCR relied on a set of 60 Vbeta primers and 13 Jbeta primers. Generated by immunoSEQ multiplex PCR, the TCRdb table keeps only in-frame clones and is missing some. Of over 200,000 clones listed, around 85% were seen once; the top ten hold roughly 1.3%. V shed 4 bases and J 2 bases; nucleotides not matched to a gene: 5. The CDR3 is made up of 15 amino acids. Germline V gene lookup returns CDR1 LNHDA and CDR2 SQIVND (reference sequence). Sequencing was performed on PBMCs. The receptor's source is a human donor in good health. The rearrangement links TRBV19 to TRBJ2-3, with TRBD1 matching 8 bases. The CDR3: CASSTRQGSTDTQYF. CDR3 coding DNA: TGTGCCAGTAGTACCCGACAGGGGTCCACAGATACGCAGTATTTT.